The 29 T cell receptor beta chains below were found in one sample sequenced in a study of identical twins. TCRdb called the 5' RACE reads again in MiXCR, with one record for every CDR3 protein. This sample has about 200,000 distinct CDR3 sequences, with around a sixth found just once. This sample also appeared in a second study, on T cells expressing NK-cell markers.

The material sequenced was CD8+ T cells sorted from blood. These receptors were taken from a woman between 18 and 29 years old in good health.

The table lists this clonotype with many counts. The chain combines TRBV29-1 with TRBJ2-2, with 7 bases lining up with TRBD1. Germline-derived CDR1 and CDR2 are SQVTM and ANQGSEA. This CDR3 spans 15 amino acids. V dropped 3 bases and J dropped 4; count of bases not matched to a gene: 8. Here the CDR3 reads CSVEVQGDSTGELFF. The CDR3 nucleotides are TGCAGCGTTGAGGTCCAGGGGGATTCCACCGGGGAGCTGTTTTTT.

The V and J genes are TRBV7-9 and TRBJ1-2; D might be TRBD1 (6 bases). The germline gives CDR1 SEHNR, CDR2 FQNEAQ (reference sequence). The CDR3 contains 14 residues. Deletions cut 6 bases from V and 4 bases from J, with 15 bases between. CDR3 DNA sequence: TGTGCCAGCAGGCCAACAGGGCTAGGCTATGGCTACACCTTC. Amino acids: CASRPTGLGYGYTF.

In this sample, this clonotype turned up a few times. The V call is TRBV7-9, the J call TRBJ1-5; TRBD1 aligns across 8 bases. J gave up 4 bases and V 5 bases, and 10 bases lay outside the gene matches. The CDR3 spans 16 residues. Germline loops: CDR1 SEHNR, CDR2 FQNEAQ (reference sequence). The CDR3 loop is CASSAAGDRYNQPQHF. The CDR3 DNA reads TGTGCCAGCAGCGCCGCCGGGGACAGGTATAATCAGCCCCAGCATTTT. The full variable domain, with the rest looked up from reference TRBV7-9 and TRBJ1-5, is DTGVSQNPRHKITKRGQNVTFRCDPISEHNRLYWYRQTLGQGPEFLTYFQNEAQLEKSRLLSDRFSAERPKGSFSTLEIQRTEQGDSAMYLCASSAAGDRYNQPQHFGDGTRLSIL.

This clonotype occurred a few times. The rearrangement links TRBV9 to TRBJ2-1, with 9 nucleotides matching TRBD2. V was clipped by 0 bases and J by 6 bases; unmatched bases: 4. CDR1 and CDR2 from the germline V gene are SGDLS and YYNGEE. The CDR3 contains 15 residues. CDR3 in amino acids: CASSVGGRAFNEQFF. The DNA of the CDR3 is TGTGCCAGCAGCGTAGGCGGGAGGGCCTTCAATGAGCAGTTCTTC. Full variable domain (missing parts from reference TRBV9 and TRBJ2-1): DSGVTQTPKHLITATGQRVTLRCSPRSGDLSVYWYQQSLDQGLQFLIQYYNGEERAKGNILERFSAQQFPDLHSELNLSSLELGDSALYFCASSVGGRAFNEQFFGPGTRLTVL.

This clonotype was counted a few times. CDR3 DNA sequence: TGTGCCAGCAGCCCAAAGGTCGGAACCACTGAAGCTTTCTTT. Amino acids: CASSPKVGTTEAFF. V usage is TRBV7-9 and J usage is TRBJ1-1; the D is unclear. The CDR3 has 14 residues. The ends were cut back, 5 bases at V and 4 bases at J, with 14 bases in the middle. CDR1 is SEHNR and CDR2 is FQNEAQ in the germline V gene (reference sequence).

The CDR3 DNA reads TGTGCCAGCAGTGAACCGACAGCCTACAATGAGCAGTTCTTC. It specifies CASSEPTAYNEQFF. The chain has TRBV25-1 and TRBJ2-1; perhaps TRBD1 as D (5 bases). V lost 2 bases and J 2 bases, leaving 7 bases between the germline ends. Germline CDR1 MGHDK, CDR2 SYGVNS. The CDR3 runs 14 residues.

The gene calls are TRBV9 and TRBJ2-5; TRBD2 agrees at 10 bases. Germline lookup yields CDR1 SGDLS and CDR2 YYNGEE. The CDR3 spans 16 residues. V shed 3 bases, J shed 4 bases, and the junction held 9 bases outside the gene matches. CDR3 in DNA: TGTGCCAGCAGCGCACGTTCTAGCGGGAGAGGAGAGACCCAGTACTTC. Amino acid sequence: CASSARSSGRGETQYF.

This clonotype was counted a few times. J is TRBJ2-1 and V is TRBV9; D call uncertain. Trimming removed 1 base at V and 7 bases at J, with 9 bases between. The CDR3 totals 13 residues. Germline CDR1 is SGDLS and CDR2 is YYNGEE. The DNA for the CDR3 is TGTGCCAGCAGCGTATCAGACGGGAATGAGCAGTTCTTC. It encodes CASSVSDGNEQFF.

This clonotype occurred a few times. The chain uses TRBV12-3 or TRBV12-4 and TRBJ1-1, with 9 bases matching TRBD1. V was pared by 6 bases and J by 5 bases, with 7 bases of the junction left unmatched. The CDR3 extends over 14 amino acids. This CDR3 reads CASSPGTGITEAFF. CDR3 nucleotides: TGTGCCAGCAGCCCCGGGACAGGGATAACTGAAGCTTTCTTT.

The genes are TRBV29-1 and TRBJ1-1; perhaps TRBD1 as D (5 bases). The CDR3 sequence is 12 residues long. Trimming cost V 6 bases and J 5 bases, with 13 bases left between them. CDR1 is SQVTM, CDR2 ANQGSEA, per germline. Here the CDR3 DNA reads TGCAGCGTGTTCAGGGATATGACTGAAGCTTTCTTT. Amino acid sequence: CSVFRDMTEAFF.

V is TRBV27 and J is TRBJ2-3, with a tentative D call TRBD2 (5 bases). V was shortened by 4 bases and J by 2 bases, with 10 bases between the two germline ends. Germline loops: CDR1 MNHEY, CDR2 SMNVEV (reference sequence). The CDR3 loop spans 14 amino acids. CDR3 sequence reads: CASSSGLFTDTQYF. DNA for the CDR3: TGTGCCAGCAGTTCGGGGTTGTTCACAGATACGCAGTATTTT.

A remark on this clonotype: With a much larger clone just one base away, this may be a read error. The rearrangement links TRBV24-1 to TRBJ2-1, with a possible D match to TRBD2 (5 bases). The CDR3 length is 12 residues. Germline assignment: CDR1 KGHDR and CDR2 SFDVKD. V was clipped by 9 bases and J by 8 bases, with 13 bases between them. The CDR3 protein is CATAGSRYEQFF. DNA of the CDR3: TGTGCCACCGCGGGCAGCCGATATGAGCAGTTCTTC.

The V gene is TRBV9, the J gene TRBJ2-7; D perhaps matches TRBD1 (6 bases). Deletions cut 0 bases from V and 4 bases from J, with 14 bases between. The CDR3 has 15 residues. The germline gives CDR1 SGDLS, CDR2 YYNGEE. The CDR3 is CASSVDGGLSYEQYF. The DNA for the CDR3 is TGTGCCAGCAGCGTAGATGGGGGCCTATCGTACGAGCAGTACTTC.

This clonotype was counted a few times. J is TRBJ2-1 and V is TRBV11-1; 14 positions agree with TRBD2. The junction had 15 bases not matched to a gene; V was cut back by 4 bases and J by 7 bases. CDR3 length: 19 residues. Germline CDR1 and CDR2: SGHAT and FQDESV (reference sequence). The CDR3 region is CASSSTKGLAGVRPNEQFF. CDR3 nucleotide sequence: TGTGCCAGCAGCTCCACTAAGGGACTAGCGGGAGTAAGGCCGAATGAGCAGTTCTTC.

This clonotype appeared a few times. Written as DNA, the CDR3 is TGTGCCAGCAGTACCGGGGGCGTCACTGAAGCTTTCTTT. It is translated as CASSTGGVTEAFF. The chain combines TRBV12-3 or TRBV12-4 with TRBJ1-1; D possibly corresponds to TRBD1 (6 bases). With 5 bases removed from V and 4 bases from J, the gap between germline ends came to 11 bases. The CDR3 is made up of 13 amino acids.

J is TRBJ1-3 and V is TRBV6-1; D is unclear. This CDR3 is built from 15 residues. Per germline, CDR1 MNHNS and CDR2 SASEGT. V was cut by 3 bases and J by 7 bases, with 16 bases left in between. CDR3: CASSEVRTPLNTIYF. CDR3 coding DNA: TGTGCCAGCAGTGAGGTACGGACGCCCCTGAACACCATATATTTT.

In regard to this clonotype: A single base separates this from a much larger clone, so it may be a read error. V and J are TRBV5-6 and TRBJ1-1; D call uncertain. Trimming removed 1 base at V and 6 bases at J, with 10 bases between. The CDR3 runs 13 residues. CDR1 SGHDT and CDR2 YYEEEE come from the germline V gene. The CDR3 DNA follows: TGTGCCAGCAGCTTGTCTTGGAGGCCTGAAGCTTTCTTT. Protein sequence: CASSLSWRPEAFF. The full variable domain, rest sourced from reference TRBV5-6 and TRBJ1-1, is DAGVTQSPTHLIKTRGQQVTLRCSPKSGHDTVSWYQQALGQGPQFIFQYYEEEERQRGNFPDRFSGHQFPNYSSELNVNALLLGDSALYLCASSLSWRPEAFFGQGTRLTVV.

The table lists this clonotype with a few counts. The chain combines TRBV12-3 or TRBV12-4 with TRBJ1-1; D gene unclear. The V and J ends lost 6 bases and 6 bases respectively, with 8 bases between them. The CDR3 runs to 11 residues. The CDR3 loop is CASRPGSEAFF. DNA of the CDR3: TGTGCCAGCAGACCCGGTTCTGAAGCTTTCTTT.

The rearrangement links TRBV7-3 to TRBJ2-3, with 10 positions matching TRBD2. Trimming took 10 bases from V and 2 from J; bases not matched to a gene: 9. This CDR3 has 15 residues. CDR1 is SGHTA and CDR2 is FQGTGA in the germline V gene. CDR3 bases: TGTGCCAACAAAAGGACTAGCGGATCCACAGATACGCAGTATTTT. Its translation is CANKRTSGSTDTQYF.

This clonotype has only one observation. The gene calls are TRBV6-2 or TRBV6-3 and TRBJ2-1; 9 nucleotides line up with TRBD2. Germline values: CDR1 MNHEY, CDR2 SVGEGT. V lost 6 bases, J lost 14 bases, and 20 bases stayed unmatched. The length of the CDR3 is 16 residues. The CDR3 nucleotides are TGTGCCAGCAGCACCCCGCCGTTAGCGGGAGACATCAGGGAGTTCTTC. Amino acid sequence: CASSTPPLAGDIREFF.

This clonotype has a handful of counts. The junction and the germline gene differ at one end; a read error may be behind it. This sequence joins TRBV12-3 or TRBV12-4 and TRBJ2-1; 7 nucleotides agree with TRBD2. This CDR3 is 18 amino acids long. CDR3 amino acids: CACSRNRDYEPTYNEQFF. The DNA for the CDR3 is TGTGCCTGCAGTCGGAACCGGGACTACGAGCCTACATACAATGAGCAGTTCTTC.

The CDR3 DNA reads TGTGCCAGCACCCCCGGCGGGAACCACTATGGCTACACCTTC. Translating gives CASTPGGNHYGYTF. The chain joins TRBV6-2 or TRBV6-3 to TRBJ1-2; D gene unclear. Deletions cut 7 bases from V and 3 bases from J, with 15 bases between. Germline V gene sequence: CDR1 MNHEY, CDR2 SVGEGT. The length of the CDR3 is 14 residues.

The genes are TRBV6-1 and TRBJ2-5; D might be TRBD2 (6 bases). This CDR3 spans 15 amino acids. Germline loops: CDR1 MNHNS, CDR2 SASEGT. Trimming cost V 3 bases and J 5 bases, with 16 bases left between them. The CDR3 DNA follows: TGTGCCAGCAGTGAGACTAGTGCCGGGGGTGAGACCCAGTACTTC. Its translation is CASSETSAGGETQYF.

This clonotype turned up a few times. The V call is TRBV20-1, the J call TRBJ2-1; TRBD1 agrees at 7 bases. Germline CDR1 is DFQATT and CDR2 is SNEGSKA (reference sequence). V trimming: 0 bases; J trimming: 3 bases; junction bases outside the gene matches: 8. The CDR3 has 16 amino acids. As DNA, the CDR3 is TGCAGTGCTAGAGATCCTCAGGGGGTACTCTACAATGAGCAGTTCTTC. Protein product: CSARDPQGVLYNEQFF.

V gene TRBV11-2 combines with J gene TRBJ2-3, with D perhaps TRBD2 (5 bases). The CDR3 is 17 amino acids. Germline-derived CDR1 and CDR2 are SGHAT and FQNNGV. Trimming removed 3 bases at V and 3 bases at J, with 19 bases between. The CDR3 region is CASSFGSSMEGTDTQYF. DNA for the CDR3: TGTGCCAGCAGCTTTGGGTCTAGCATGGAAGGAACAGATACGCAGTATTTT. The full variable domain, with the rest looked up from reference TRBV11-2 and TRBJ2-3, is EAGVAQSPRYKIIEKRQSVAFWCNPISGHATLYWYQQILGQGPKLLIQFQNNGVVDDSQLPKDRFSAERLKGVDSTLKIQPAKLEDSAVYLCASSFGSSMEGTDTQYFGPGTRLTVL.

The DNA for the CDR3 is TGCAGTGCAACCGGGACTAGCGGTATGTACGAGCAGTACTTC. This gives the protein CSATGTSGMYEQYF. The rearrangement joins TRBV20-1 to TRBJ2-7; 11 bases map to TRBD2. This CDR3 has 14 amino acids. Germline CDR1 reads DFQATT; CDR2 reads SNEGSKA (reference sequence). V lost 6 bases to trimming and J lost 4 bases; unmatched junction nucleotides: 8.

The genes are TRBV5-8 and TRBJ2-7; 10 bases agree with TRBD1. V lost 3 bases to trimming and J lost 5 bases; unmatched junction nucleotides: 5. This CDR3 is 14 amino acids long. The germline CDR1 and CDR2 sequences are SGHTS and YDEGEE. For the CDR3, the DNA is TGTGCCAGCAGCTCTCGACAGGGGGCCAACGAGCAGTACTTC. It specifies CASSSRQGANEQYF.

The chain has TRBV5-1 and TRBJ2-5; TRBD2 matches at 15 bases. Trimming removed 3 bases from V and 5 bases from J; junction bases left unmatched: 8. The CDR3 covers 17 residues. Looked up from germline, CDR1 is SGHRS and CDR2 is YFSETQ. CDR3 protein: CASSSPGLAGGIETQYF. As DNA, the CDR3 is TGCGCCAGCAGCTCACCGGGACTAGCGGGAGGTATCGAGACCCAGTACTTC.

The J gene is TRBJ2-1, the V gene TRBV5-6; unclear D gene. The germline CDR1 and CDR2 sequences are SGHDT and YYEEEE. V dropped 0 bases and J dropped 5 bases, with 3 bases sitting between them. The CDR3 is 12 residues long. Here the CDR3 DNA reads TGTGCCAGCAGCTTGGCCAACAATGAGCAGTTCTTC. Translating it yields CASSLANNEQFF.